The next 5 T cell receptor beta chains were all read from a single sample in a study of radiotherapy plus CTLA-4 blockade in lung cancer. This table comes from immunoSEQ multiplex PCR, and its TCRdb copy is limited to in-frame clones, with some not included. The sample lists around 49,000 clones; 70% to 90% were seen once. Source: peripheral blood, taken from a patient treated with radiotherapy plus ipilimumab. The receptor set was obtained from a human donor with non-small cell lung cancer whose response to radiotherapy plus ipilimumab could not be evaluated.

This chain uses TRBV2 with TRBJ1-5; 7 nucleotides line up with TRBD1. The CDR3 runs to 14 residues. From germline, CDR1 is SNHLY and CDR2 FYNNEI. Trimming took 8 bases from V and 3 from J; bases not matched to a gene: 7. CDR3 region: CASSQDRANQPQHF. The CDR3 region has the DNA TGTGCCAGCTCACAAGACAGGGCCAATCAGCCCCAGCATTTT. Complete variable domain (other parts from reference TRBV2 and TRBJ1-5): EPEVTQTPSHQVTQMGQEVILRCVPISNHLYFYWYRQILGQKVEFLVSFYNNEISEKSEIFDDQFSVERPDGSNFTLKIRSTKLEDSAMYFCASSQDRANQPQHFGDGTRLSIL.

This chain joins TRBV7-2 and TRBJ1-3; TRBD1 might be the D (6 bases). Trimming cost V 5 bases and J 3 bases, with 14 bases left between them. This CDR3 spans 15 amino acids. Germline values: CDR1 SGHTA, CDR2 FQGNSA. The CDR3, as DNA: TGTGCCAGCAGCCCCGTGACAGGCTATGGAAACACCATATATTTT. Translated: CASSPVTGYGNTIYF.

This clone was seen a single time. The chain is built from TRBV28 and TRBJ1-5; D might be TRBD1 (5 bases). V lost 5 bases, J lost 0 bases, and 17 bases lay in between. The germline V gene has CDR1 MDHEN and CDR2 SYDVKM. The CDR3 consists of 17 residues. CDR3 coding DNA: TGTGCCAGCAGTAACGTGGGGCCCTTTAATAGCAATCAGCCCCAGCATTTT. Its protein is CASSNVGPFNSNQPQHF.

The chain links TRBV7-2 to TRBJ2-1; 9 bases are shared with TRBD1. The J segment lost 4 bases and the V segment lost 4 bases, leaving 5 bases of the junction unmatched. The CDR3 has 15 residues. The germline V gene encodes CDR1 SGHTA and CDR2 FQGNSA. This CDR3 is CASSSGQGSYNEQFF. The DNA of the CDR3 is TGTGCCAGCAGCTCGGGACAGGGTTCATACAATGAGCAGTTCTTC.

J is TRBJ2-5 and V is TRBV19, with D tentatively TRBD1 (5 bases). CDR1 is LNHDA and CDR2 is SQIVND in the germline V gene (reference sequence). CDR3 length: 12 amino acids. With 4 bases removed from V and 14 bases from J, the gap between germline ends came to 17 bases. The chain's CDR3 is CASSTGRTTLYF. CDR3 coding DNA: TGTGCCAGTAGTACAGGGCGCACCACACTCTACTTC.